The 29 T cell receptor beta chains below all came from one sample that was sequenced in a study of glioma-infiltrating T cells. The iRepertoire nested amplicon-rescue multiplex PCR amplified TCR alpha and beta CDR3s from RNA. TCRdb used MiXCR to reprocess the multiplex PCR reads, holding one entry per CDR3 protein. The sample has about 410,000 distinct CDR3 sequences; 41% are singletons. What was sequenced was glioma tissue, nonneoplastic brain tissue, or PBMCs (not recorded which). These receptor sequences come from a human donor with low-grade glioma or glioblastoma, undergoing nonglioma brain surgery, or in good health (not recorded which).

On this clonotype itself: One junction end disagrees with the germline gene, perhaps due to a read error. CDR3 in amino acids: CASSNTRDRGFNKQFF. The CDR3 bases are TGTGCCAGCAGTAATACACGGGACAGGGGGTTCAATAAGCAGTTCTTC. The chain employs TRBV11-2 and TRBJ2-1, with 11 bases fitting TRBD1. The CDR3 runs to 16 residues. Germline V CDR1 and CDR2: SGHAT, FQNNGV.

The chain couples TRBV11-2 to TRBJ2-7; D remains ambiguous. The V and J ends lost 5 bases and 3 bases respectively, with 17 bases between them. This CDR3 comprises 15 residues. CDR1 and CDR2 from the germline V gene are SGHAT and FQNNGV. The CDR3 nucleotides are TGTGCCAGCAGCCCTCATGGCGGAACGAGCTACGAGCAGTACTTC. This sequence encodes CASSPHGGTSYEQYF.

Comments on this clonotype: This may be a read error: a much more frequent sequence differs by one nucleotide. The chain is built from TRBV25-1 and TRBJ2-7; TRBD1 is a possible D gene (6 bases). CDR3 length: 14 amino acids. Germline loops: CDR1 MGHDK, CDR2 SYGVNS. CDR3 protein: CARSEPTGTHEQYF. The CDR3 region has the DNA TGTGCCAGAAGTGAACCTACAGGGACCCACGAGCAGTACTTC.

The V and J genes are TRBV6-6 and TRBJ2-7; D is uncertain. Per germline, CDR1 MNHNY and CDR2 SVGAGI (reference sequence). There are 14 residues in the CDR3. Trimming shortened V by 1 base and J by 7 bases, and 14 bases separated the two germline ends. In DNA, the CDR3 is TGTGCCAGCAGTTACTTTGGGTTCCCCGGGGAGCAGTACTTC. Translating it yields CASSYFGFPGEQYF.

The chain uses TRBV20-1 and TRBJ2-5, with TRBD2 as a possible D gene (7 bases). The CDR3 totals 13 residues. The V gene's germline CDR1 is DFQATT and CDR2 SNEGSKA (reference sequence). Trimming stripped 5 bases from V and 7 bases from J, with 17 bases between. CDR3 residues: CSAYTGRGRTQYF. The DNA for the CDR3 is TGCAGTGCTTATACAGGGAGGGGAAGGACCCAGTACTTC.

In its sample, this clonotype was seen a few times. The rearrangement links TRBV6-2 or TRBV6-3 to TRBJ2-3; 12 nucleotides match TRBD2. J was trimmed by 0 bases and V by 6 bases; bases with no gene match: 10. The CDR3 runs 18 residues. Germline CDR1 MNHEY, CDR2 SVGEGT. The CDR3 loop reads CASRVPSGRARSTDTQYF. The CDR3 DNA reads TGTGCCAGCAGGGTCCCTAGCGGGAGGGCCAGAAGCACAGATACGCAGTATTTT.

This clonotype was recorded once. A much more abundant neighbour one base away suggests this may be a read error. The chain joins TRBV6-9 to TRBJ2-1, with a weak D call TRBD1 (5 bases). This CDR3 spans 12 amino acids. The ends were cut back, 10 bases at V and 3 bases at J, with 10 bases in the middle. The germline V gene encodes CDR1 MNHGY and CDR2 SVAAGI. In DNA, the CDR3 is TGTGCCACCCCAGGGAACTACAATGAGCAGTTCTTC. It translates to CATPGNYNEQFF.

This chain connects TRBV12-3 or TRBV12-4 to TRBJ1-4, with a weak D call TRBD1 (5 bases). V lost 4 bases, J lost 0 bases, and 15 bases lay in between. CDR3 length: 17 residues. The DNA of the CDR3 is TGTGCCAGCAGTTACACCGGGGGAGGTACAACTAATGAAAAACTGTTTTTT. It specifies CASSYTGGGTTNEKLFF.

Comment on this clonotype: At one end the junction does not follow the germline gene, possibly because of a read error. The rearrangement uses TRBV28 and TRBJ2-3, with 8 bases that match TRBD2. The CDR3 is made up of 15 amino acids. Looked up from germline, CDR1 is MDHEN and CDR2 is SYDVKM. For the CDR3, the DNA is TGTGTCAGCAGTTTAGGGACTAGGAGCACAGATACGCAGTATTTT. Encoded protein: CVSSLGTRSTDTQYF.

A word on this clonotype: This CDR3 is missing its conserved last phenylalanine or tryptophan, likely due to a read error. The chain has TRBV15 and TRBJ2-4, with D maybe TRBD2 (6 bases). The CDR3 spans 16 residues. Germline CDR1 reads LNHNV; CDR2 reads YYDKDF (reference sequence). V gave up 3 bases and J gave up 6 bases, with 18 bases separating them. The CDR3 bases are TGTGCCACCAGCAGTCCCCACGGGGGATCTAGAAACATTCAGTACCTC. This gives the protein CATSSPHGGSRNIQYL.

Comments on this clonotype: A much larger clone lies a single base off, so this may be a read error. V is TRBV12-3 or TRBV12-4 and J is TRBJ1-1; 8 nucleotides match TRBD1. This CDR3 has 14 residues. The CDR3 DNA sequence: TGTGCCAGCAGATGGACAGGGCGAGGAACTGAAGCTCTCTTT. This gives the protein CASRWTGRGTEALF.

Only a few counts were recorded for this clonotype. This chain joins TRBV20-1 and TRBJ1-1; TRBD1 aligns across 7 bases. Germline CDR1 is DFQATT and CDR2 is SNEGSKA (reference sequence). The length of the CDR3 is 17 residues. With 3 bases clipped from V and 5 bases from J, the junction kept 18 bases outside the gene matches. Here the CDR3 reads CSASFFGRGQSETEAFF. In nucleotides, the CDR3 is TGCAGTGCTAGCTTTTTTGGGAGGGGGCAATCCGAAACTGAAGCTTTCTTT.

The chain combines TRBV20-1 with TRBJ1-5; the D gene is possibly TRBD1 (5 bases). The CDR3 consists of 14 residues. Germline-derived CDR1 and CDR2 are DFQATT and SNEGSKA (reference sequence). V lost 6 bases, J lost 2 bases, and 14 bases lay in between. For the CDR3, the DNA is TGCAGTGCCACAGGAACTTTGGGCAATCAGCCCCAGCATTTT. Translating gives CSATGTLGNQPQHF.

The J gene is TRBJ2-7, the V gene TRBV4-2, with 12 bases fitting TRBD2. V shed 4 bases, J shed 2 bases, and the junction held 6 bases outside the gene matches. From germline, CDR1 is LGHNA and CDR2 YNFKEQ. The CDR3 runs to 16 residues. The CDR3 here is CASSRGLAGFPYEQYF. DNA of the CDR3: TGTGCCAGCAGCCGGGGACTAGCGGGTTTCCCCTACGAGCAGTACTTC.

This chain connects TRBV7-2 to TRBJ1-1, with a weak D call TRBD1 (5 bases). The CDR3 is made up of 15 amino acids. V was trimmed by 7 bases and J by 3 bases, leaving 18 bases between them. Germline CDR1 is SGHTA and CDR2 is FQGNSA. The CDR3 is CASIPRALKDTEAFF. The CDR3 DNA sequence: TGTGCCAGCATCCCCAGGGCCCTGAAGGACACTGAAGCTTTCTTT.

The gene calls are TRBV29-1 and TRBJ2-3; maybe TRBD1 (5 bases). Looked up from germline, CDR1 is SQVTM and CDR2 is ANQGSEA. V was shortened by 0 bases and J by 10 bases, with 11 bases between the two germline ends. The CDR3 length is 12 residues. The CDR3 coding sequence is TGCAGCGTTGAAGATGGTCAGGGTTCGCAGTATTTT. Residues: CSVEDGQGSQYF.

This clonotype has a single count. The rearrangement links TRBV20-1 to TRBJ2-1; D might be TRBD1 (7 bases). The CDR3 is 16 amino acids. Germline CDR1 reads DFQATT; CDR2 reads SNEGSKA (reference sequence). Trimming stripped 6 bases from V and 6 bases from J, with 24 bases between. DNA for the CDR3: TGCAGTGCCCAGAACCCAGGGGGGAGTGGGTTCAATGAGCAGTTCTTC. It translates to CSAQNPGGSGFNEQFF.

This clonotype came up a few times. V gene TRBV24-1 combines with J gene TRBJ1-1; a weak D match, TRBD1 (5 bases). The germline V and J ends were trimmed by 3 bases and 1 base, with 5 bases remaining between them. This CDR3 contains 13 residues. Looked up from germline, CDR1 is KGHDR and CDR2 is SFDVKD. The CDR3 reads CATSDGGNTEAFF. CDR3 DNA sequence: TGTGCCACCAGTGATGGGGGGAACACTGAAGCTTTCTTT.

The genes are TRBV11-2 and TRBJ2-3; D is unclear. CDR3 size: 13 residues. Trimming took 8 bases from V and 11 from J, leaving 20 bases between them. Per germline, CDR1 SGHAT and CDR2 FQNNGV. CDR3 region: CASGLERPGLQYF. In DNA form, the CDR3 reads TGTGCCAGCGGCCTTGAGAGACCCGGCTTGCAGTATTTT.

This chain links TRBV7-6 with TRBJ2-3, with a weak D call TRBD2 (5 bases). The CDR3 has 15 residues. V lost 6 bases to trimming and J lost 0 bases, with 13 bases between them. Germline CDR1 and CDR2: SGHVS and FNYEAQ. The DNA for the CDR3 is TGTGCCAGCAGACCCGAGACGGGAAGCACAGATACGCAGTATTTT. Its translation is CASRPETGSTDTQYF.

This clonotype came up a few times. The chain carries TRBV20-1 and TRBJ1-5; D is unresolved. With 4 bases removed from V and 4 bases from J, the gap between germline ends came to 17 bases. CDR1 is DFQATT and CDR2 is SNEGSKA in the germline V gene (reference sequence). The CDR3 consists of 15 residues. The CDR3 coding sequence is TGCAGTGCTATAAGGGCAGGAACACCGAATCAGCCCCAGCATTTT. This codes for CSAIRAGTPNQPQHF.

In its sample, this clonotype was seen a few times. This chain links TRBV4-3 with TRBJ1-2; D gene unclear. CDR1 is LGHNA, CDR2 YSLEER, per germline. Between the trimmed V and J ends, which lost 0 bases and 7 bases, there was a span of 15 bases. The CDR3 sequence is 15 residues long. In DNA form, the CDR3 reads TGCGCCAGCAGCCAAGAGGTAACAGCGGAGCGTGGCTACACCTTC. The encoded protein is CASSQEVTAERGYTF.

Remarks on this clonotype: One junction end disagrees with the germline gene, perhaps due to a read error. This sequence joins TRBV5-1 and TRBJ2-1; TRBD1 agrees at 10 bases. Germline CDR1 is SGHRS and CDR2 is YFSETQ. The CDR3 extends over 13 amino acids. CDR3 region: CASSLGDRGGQSF. CDR3 in DNA: TGCGCCAGCAGCTTGGGGGACAGGGGCGGACAGTCCTTC.

This clonotype was observed a handful of times. The V call is TRBV2, the J call TRBJ1-3; D remains unclear. The length of the CDR3 is 14 residues. The germline V and J ends were trimmed by 4 bases and 4 bases, with 11 bases remaining between them. Germline V CDR1 and CDR2: SNHLY, FYNNEI. The DNA of the CDR3 is TGTGCCAGCAGTGGGAGGGTAGTAGGAAACACCATATATTTT. Translation gives CASSGRVVGNTIYF. Drawing the rest from reference TRBV2 and TRBJ1-3, the complete variable domain is EPEVTQTPSHQVTQMGQEVILRCVPISNHLYFYWYRQILGQKVEFLVSFYNNEISEKSEIFDDQFSVERPDGSNFTLKIRSTKLEDSAMYFCASSGRVVGNTIYFGEGSWLTVV.

This clonotype was detected only a few times. This chain connects TRBV20-1 to TRBJ1-5; D perhaps matches TRBD1 (6 bases). The CDR3 spans 16 residues. The germline V gene encodes CDR1 DFQATT and CDR2 SNEGSKA (reference sequence). Trimming cost V 0 bases and J 4 bases, with 16 bases left between them. The CDR3 is CSARDRAGASNQPQHF. The CDR3 DNA reads TGCAGTGCTAGAGATCGGGCAGGGGCCTCTAATCAGCCCCAGCATTTT.

The chain links TRBV20-1 to TRBJ2-1, with 11 bases that match TRBD2. Germline CDR1 reads DFQATT; CDR2 reads SNEGSKA (reference sequence). The CDR3 runs to 16 residues. With 5 bases clipped from V and 2 bases from J, the junction kept 8 bases outside the gene matches. DNA of the CDR3: TGCAGTGCTTCCGGGACTAGCGGTATAACCTACAATGAGCAGTTCTTC. Encoded protein: CSASGTSGITYNEQFF.

This chain links TRBV5-6 with TRBJ2-5; 7 positions match TRBD2. CDR1 is SGHDT and CDR2 is YYEEEE in the germline V gene. After removal of 2 bases from V and 5 bases from J, the junction contained 9 bases not matched to a gene. CDR3 length equals 15 residues. The CDR3 region has the DNA TGTGCCAGCAGCTTTGGTGGGAGGGCCTCTGAGACCCAGTACTTC. As protein: CASSFGGRASETQYF.

This clonotype occurred once. This chain connects TRBV18 to TRBJ2-7; TRBD2 is a possible D gene (5 bases). Looked up from germline, CDR1 is KGHSH and CDR2 is LQKENI. The CDR3 sequence is 14 residues long. The germline V and J ends were trimmed by 6 bases and 0 bases, with 12 bases remaining between them. The DNA for the CDR3 is TGTGCCAGCTCCCAGAGGGCAATCTCCTACGAGCAGTACTTC. It specifies CASSQRAISYEQYF.

The chain links TRBV20-1 to TRBJ2-6, with D possibly TRBD2 on 6 matching bases. The germline V gene has CDR1 DFQATT and CDR2 SNEGSKA (reference sequence). V was pared by 7 bases and J by 2 bases, with 9 bases between. CDR3 length equals 13 residues. This CDR3 is CSGAGPGANVLTF. CDR3 bases: TGCAGTGGCGCGGGGCCTGGGGCCAACGTCCTGACTTTC.